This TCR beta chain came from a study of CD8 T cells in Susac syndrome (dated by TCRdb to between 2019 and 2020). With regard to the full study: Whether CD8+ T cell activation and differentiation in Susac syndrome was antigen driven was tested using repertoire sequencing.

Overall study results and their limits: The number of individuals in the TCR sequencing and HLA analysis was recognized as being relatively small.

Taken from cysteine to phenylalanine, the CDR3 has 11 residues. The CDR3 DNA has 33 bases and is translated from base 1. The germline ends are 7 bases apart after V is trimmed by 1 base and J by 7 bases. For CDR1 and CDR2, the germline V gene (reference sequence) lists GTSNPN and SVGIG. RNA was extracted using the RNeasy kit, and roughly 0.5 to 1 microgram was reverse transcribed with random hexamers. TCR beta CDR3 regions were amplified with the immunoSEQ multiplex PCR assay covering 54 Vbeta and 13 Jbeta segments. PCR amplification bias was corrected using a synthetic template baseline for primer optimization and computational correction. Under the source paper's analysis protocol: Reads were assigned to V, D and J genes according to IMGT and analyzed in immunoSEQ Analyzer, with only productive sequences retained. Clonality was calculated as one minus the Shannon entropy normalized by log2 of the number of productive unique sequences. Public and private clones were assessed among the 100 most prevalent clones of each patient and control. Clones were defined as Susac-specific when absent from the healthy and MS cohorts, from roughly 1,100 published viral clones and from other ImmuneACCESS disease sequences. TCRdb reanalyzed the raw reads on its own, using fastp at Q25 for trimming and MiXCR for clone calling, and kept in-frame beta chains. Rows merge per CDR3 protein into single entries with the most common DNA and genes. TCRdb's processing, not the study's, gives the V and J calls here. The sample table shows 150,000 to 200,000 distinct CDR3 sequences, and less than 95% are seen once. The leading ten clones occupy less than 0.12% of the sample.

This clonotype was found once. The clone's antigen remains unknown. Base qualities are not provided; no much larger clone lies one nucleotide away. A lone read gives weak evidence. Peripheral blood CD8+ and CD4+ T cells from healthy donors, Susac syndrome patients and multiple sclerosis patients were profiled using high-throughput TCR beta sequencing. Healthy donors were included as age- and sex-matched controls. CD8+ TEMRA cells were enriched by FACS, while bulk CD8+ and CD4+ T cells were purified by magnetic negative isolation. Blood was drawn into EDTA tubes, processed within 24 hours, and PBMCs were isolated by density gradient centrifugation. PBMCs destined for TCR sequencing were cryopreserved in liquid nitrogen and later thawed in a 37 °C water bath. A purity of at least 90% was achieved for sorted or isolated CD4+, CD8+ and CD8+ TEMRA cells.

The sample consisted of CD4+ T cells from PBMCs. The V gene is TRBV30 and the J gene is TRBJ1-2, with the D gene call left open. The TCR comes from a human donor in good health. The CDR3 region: CAWSADGGYTF. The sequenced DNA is TGTGCCTGGAGTGCCGATGGTGGCTACACCTTC.